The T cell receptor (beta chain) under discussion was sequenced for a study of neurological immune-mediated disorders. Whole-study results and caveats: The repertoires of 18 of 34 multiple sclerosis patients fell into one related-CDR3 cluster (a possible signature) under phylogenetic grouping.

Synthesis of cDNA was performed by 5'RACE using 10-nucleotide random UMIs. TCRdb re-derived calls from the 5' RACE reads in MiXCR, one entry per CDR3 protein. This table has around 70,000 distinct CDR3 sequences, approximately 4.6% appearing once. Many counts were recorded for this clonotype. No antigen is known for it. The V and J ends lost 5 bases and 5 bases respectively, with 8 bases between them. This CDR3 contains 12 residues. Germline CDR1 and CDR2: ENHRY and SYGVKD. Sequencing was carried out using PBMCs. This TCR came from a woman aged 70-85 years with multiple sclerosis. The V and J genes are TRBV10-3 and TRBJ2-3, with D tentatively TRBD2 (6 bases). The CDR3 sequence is CAISPGGDTQYF. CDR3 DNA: TGTGCCATCAGTCCCGGGGGAGATACGCAGTATTTT.